The following is a T cell receptor (beta chain) sequence with its context. Its antigen is not identified. These data come from a study of shared clonotypes between healthy human individuals. Within Nashville, Tennessee resided all donors, each a Caucasian adult. CD4+ cells yielded CD45RA+ naive and CD45RA-negative memory subsets. Some 30,000 T cell genomes, or around 180 ng DNA, went into the sorted-subset replicate PCRs. Libraries were prepared by immunoSEQ multiplex PCR; TCRdb keeps only in-frame clonotypes and omits some of them. The sample carries approximately 530,000 clones, about 96% recorded once. Whole-study results and caveats: Around 5% was the fraction of naive CD4 clonotypes found shared across a handful of donors.

This clonotype originated in a woman aged 25 to 45 in good health. Sequenced material: naive CD4+ T cells sorted from blood. The subset here: CD45RA+ positively selected.

The CDR3 protein is CASSDRGSNYGYTF. In DNA, the CDR3 is TGTGCCAGCAGTGACCGGGGATCTAACTATGGCTACACCTTC. The chain joins TRBV2 to TRBJ1-2; no definite D call. CDR3 length: 14 amino acids. Looked up from germline, CDR1 is SNHLY and CDR2 is FYNNEI. V was trimmed by 3 bases and J by 0 bases, leaving 8 bases between them.